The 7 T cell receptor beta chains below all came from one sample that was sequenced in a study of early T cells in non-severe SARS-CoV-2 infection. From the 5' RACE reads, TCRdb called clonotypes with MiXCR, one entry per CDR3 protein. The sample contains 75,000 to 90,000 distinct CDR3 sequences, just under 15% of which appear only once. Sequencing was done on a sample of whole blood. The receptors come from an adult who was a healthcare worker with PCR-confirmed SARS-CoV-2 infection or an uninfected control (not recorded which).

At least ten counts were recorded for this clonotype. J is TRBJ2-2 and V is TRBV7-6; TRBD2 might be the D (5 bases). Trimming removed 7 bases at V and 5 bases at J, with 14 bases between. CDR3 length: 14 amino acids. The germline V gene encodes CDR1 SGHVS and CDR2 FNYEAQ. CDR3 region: CASTPWRPTGELFF. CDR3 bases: TGTGCCAGCACTCCTTGGAGGCCGACCGGGGAGCTGTTTTTT. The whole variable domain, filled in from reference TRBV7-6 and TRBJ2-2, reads GAGVSQSPRYKVTKRGQDVALRCDPISGHVSLYWYRQALGQGPEFLTYFNYEAQQDKSGLPNDRFSAERPEGSISTLTIQRTEQRDSAMYRCASTPWRPTGELFFGEGSRLTVL.

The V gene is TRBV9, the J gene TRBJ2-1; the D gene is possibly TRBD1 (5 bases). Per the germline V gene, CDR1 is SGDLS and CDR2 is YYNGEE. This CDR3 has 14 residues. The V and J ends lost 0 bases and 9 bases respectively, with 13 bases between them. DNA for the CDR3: TGTGCCAGCAGCGTAGGCCTATTTCAGGGTGAGCAGTTCTTC. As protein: CASSVGLFQGEQFF.

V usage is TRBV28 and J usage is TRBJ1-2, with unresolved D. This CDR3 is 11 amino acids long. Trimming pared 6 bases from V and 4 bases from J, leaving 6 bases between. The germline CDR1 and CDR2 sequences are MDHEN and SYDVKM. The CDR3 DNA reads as TGTGCCAGCAGCTCCGCCTATGGCTACACCTTC. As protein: CASSSAYGYTF.

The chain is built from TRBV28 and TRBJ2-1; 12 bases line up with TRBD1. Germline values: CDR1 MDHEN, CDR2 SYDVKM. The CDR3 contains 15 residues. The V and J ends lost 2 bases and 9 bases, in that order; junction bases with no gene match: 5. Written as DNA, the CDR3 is TGTGCCAGCAGTTTAGGGGACAGGGGGCGGATTGAGCAGTTCTTC. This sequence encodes CASSLGDRGRIEQFF. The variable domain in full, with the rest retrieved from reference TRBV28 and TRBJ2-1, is DVKVTQSSRYLVKRTGEKVFLECVQDMDHENMFWYRQDPGLGLRLIYFSYDVKMKEKGDIPEGYSVSREKKERFSLILESASTNQTSMYLCASSLGDRGRIEQFFGPGTRLTVL.

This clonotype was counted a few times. The chain's CDR3 is CASSKGQGRTGELFF. CDR3 nucleotide sequence: TGTGCCAGCAGCAAGGGACAGGGACGGACCGGGGAGCTGTTTTTT. V gene TRBV7-8 combines with J gene TRBJ2-2; 9 nucleotides line up with TRBD1. The CDR3 totals 15 residues. With V trimmed by 5 bases and J by 5 bases, 6 bases remained unmatched. From germline, CDR1 is SGHVS and CDR2 FQNEAQ.

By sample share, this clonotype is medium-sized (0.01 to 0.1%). The CDR3 protein is CASSSNTFPHSYEQYF. As DNA, the CDR3 is TGTGCCAGCAGTTCCAACACCTTCCCCCACTCCTACGAGCAGTACTTC. This rearrangement joins TRBV12-3 or TRBV12-4 to TRBJ2-7; D uncertain. CDR3 length: 16 amino acids. Trimming removed 4 bases at V and 0 bases at J, with 16 bases between.

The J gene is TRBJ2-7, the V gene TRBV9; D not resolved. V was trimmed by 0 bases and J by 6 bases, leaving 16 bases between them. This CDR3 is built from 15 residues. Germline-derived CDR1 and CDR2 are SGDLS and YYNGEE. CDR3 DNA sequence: TGTGCCAGCAGCGTAGCTCCCGCGACGAACTCCGAGCAGTACTTC. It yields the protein CASSVAPATNSEQYF.